Listed below are T cell receptor beta chains from one sample, sequenced in a study of post-analysis software for immune sequencing data. TCRdb re-called the PCR reads through MiXCR, storing one row per CDR3 protein. The data hold about 820,000 distinct CDR3 sequences, with roughly 50% observed a single time. The sample was blood. These receptors were obtained from a girl aged 10 to 17 with multiple sclerosis. Each CDR3 is given with its conserved first and last residue. D genes are given only for firm matches. Where a row states a size, it is once, few, many or the class of an expanded clone; other rows omit it.

TRBD1	TRBV12-3/TRBV12-4	TRBJ2-4	NA	CASSPLQGAAEQYF	TGTGCCAGCAGTCCATTACAGGGGGCGGCGGAGCAGTACTTC
NA	TRBV6-1	TRBJ1-4	NA	CASSEWTPGQREKLFF	TGTGCCAGCAGTGAGTGGACGCCGGGGCAGCGTGAAAAACTGTTTTTT
NA	TRBV7-8	TRBJ1-2	NA	CASSSRDDRWYGYTF	TGTGCCAGCAGCTCCAGAGACGACAGGTGGTATGGCTACACCTTC
NA	TRBV7-3	TRBJ2-3	NA	CASSSVHSTDTQYF	TGTGCCAGCAGCTCCGTCCATAGCACAGATACGCAGTATTTT
NA	TRBV25-1	TRBJ2-7	NA	CASSDSPLQHEQYF	TGTGCCAGCAGTGACAGCCCTCTGCAGCACGAGCAGTACTTC
NA	TRBV5-1	TRBJ2-7	NA	CASSLDDAYEQYF	TGCGCCAGCAGCTTAGACGACGCCTACGAGCAGTACTTC
NA	TRBV20-1	TRBJ2-7	NA	CSASEALQTQYF	TGCAGTGCTTCCGAGGCTCTTCAGACGCAGTACTTC
NA	TRBV6-2/TRBV6-3	TRBJ2-7	NA	CASSQTGPTYEQYF	TGTGCCAGCAGCCAGACAGGACCAACCTACGAGCAGTACTTC
TRBD1	TRBV11-2	TRBJ2-3	NA	CASSLLTRGSTDTQYF	TGTGCCAGCAGCTTATTGACCAGGGGGAGCACAGATACGCAGTATTTT
TRBD2	TRBV20-1	TRBJ2-7	few	CSASPSGSSYEQYF	TGCAGTGCCTCCCCTAGCGGGAGCTCCTACGAGCAGTACTTC
NA	TRBV7-6	TRBJ1-4	NA	CASSFGTRGEKLFF	TGTGCCAGCAGCTTTGGGACGCGGGGTGAAAAACTGTTTTTT
NA	TRBV7-9	TRBJ2-1	few	CASTGSRMDTFLSSYNEQFF	TGTGCCAGCACCGGATCGAGGATGGACACATTTCTGAGCTCCTACAATGAGCAGTTCTTC
NA	TRBV5-1	TRBJ2-7	few	CASSLRDPVYEQYF	TGCGCCAGCAGCCTCCGGGACCCTGTCTACGAGCAGTACTTC
NA	TRBV6-2/TRBV6-3	TRBJ2-7	NA	CASSDAGEQYF	TGTGCCAGCAGCGACGCGGGCGAGCAGTACTTC
TRBD2	TRBV7-9	TRBJ2-6	few	CASSSGTRGSGANVLTF	TGTGCCAGCAGCTCCGGGACTAGGGGGTCTGGGGCCAACGTCCTGACTTTC
NA	TRBV6-5	TRBJ2-7	once	CASSSPPGGHGRYEQYF	TGTGCCAGCAGTTCCCCCCCGGGGGGCCATGGGAGGTACGAGCAGTACTTC
TRBD1	TRBV29-1	TRBJ1-1	NA	CSVTGTGVDAFF	TGCAGCGTAACCGGGACAGGGGTAGATGCTTTCTTT
NA	TRBV7-8	TRBJ2-1	NA	CANSTKVGLGNEQFF	TGTGCCAACAGCACAAAGGTCGGCCTGGGCAATGAGCAGTTCTTC
TRBD2	TRBV10-3	TRBJ2-1	NA	CAVGRGLAGVSSYNEQFF	TGTGCCGTGGGTAGGGGACTAGCGGGAGTCAGCTCCTACAATGAGCAGTTCTTC
NA	TRBV10-3	TRBJ2-6	few	CAISPRTDRSGANVLTF	TGTGCCATCAGTCCAAGGACAGATCGCTCTGGGGCCAACGTCCTGACTTTC
NA	TRBV2	TRBJ1-1	NA	CASSTDPGTVNTEAFF	TGTGCCAGCAGTACAGACCCCGGGACCGTGAACACTGAAGCTTTCTTT
TRBD1	TRBV3-1	TRBJ1-1	NA	CASSQTWTGNTEAFF	TGTGCCAGCAGCCAAACTTGGACAGGGAACACTGAAGCTTTCTTT
NA	TRBV20-1	TRBJ2-3	NA	CSAPRSRDTQYF	TGCAGTGCTCCCCGGTCGCGGGATACGCAGTATTTT